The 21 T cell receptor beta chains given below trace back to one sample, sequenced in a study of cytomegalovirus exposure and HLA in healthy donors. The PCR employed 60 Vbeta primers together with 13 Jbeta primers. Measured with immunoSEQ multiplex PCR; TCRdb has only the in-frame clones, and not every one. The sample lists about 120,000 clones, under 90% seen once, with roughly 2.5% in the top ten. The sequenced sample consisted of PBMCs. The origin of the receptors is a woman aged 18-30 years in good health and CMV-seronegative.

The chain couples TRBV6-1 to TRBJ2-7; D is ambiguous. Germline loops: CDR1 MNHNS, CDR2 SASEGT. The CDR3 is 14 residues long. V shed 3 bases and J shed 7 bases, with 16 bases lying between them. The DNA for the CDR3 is TGTGCCAGCAGTGACCATTTCTCAGGTCGGGAGCAGTACGTC. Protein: CASSDHFSGREQYV.

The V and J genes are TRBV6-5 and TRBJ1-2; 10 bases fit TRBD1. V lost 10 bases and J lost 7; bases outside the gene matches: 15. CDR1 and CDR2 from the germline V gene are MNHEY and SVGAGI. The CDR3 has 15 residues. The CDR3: CATRPPGQGRGGYTF. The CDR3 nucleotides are TGTGCCACTAGACCTCCGGGACAGGGGAGGGGTGGCTACACCTTC.

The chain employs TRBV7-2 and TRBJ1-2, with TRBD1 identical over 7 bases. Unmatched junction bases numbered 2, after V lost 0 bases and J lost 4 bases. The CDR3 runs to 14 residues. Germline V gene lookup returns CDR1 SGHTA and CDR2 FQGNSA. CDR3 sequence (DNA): TGTGCCAGCAGCTTAGCAGGACAGGCCTATGGCTACACCTTC. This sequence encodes CASSLAGQAYGYTF.

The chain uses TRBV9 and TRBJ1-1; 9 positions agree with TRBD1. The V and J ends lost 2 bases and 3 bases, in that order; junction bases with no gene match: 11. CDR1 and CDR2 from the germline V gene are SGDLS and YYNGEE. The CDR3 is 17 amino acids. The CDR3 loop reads CASSVAITGGVDTEAFF. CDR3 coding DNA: TGTGCCAGCAGCGTGGCCATAACAGGGGGCGTGGACACTGAAGCTTTCTTT. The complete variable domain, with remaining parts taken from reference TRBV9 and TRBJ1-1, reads DSGVTQTPKHLITATGQRVTLRCSPRSGDLSVYWYQQSLDQGLQFLIQYYNGEERAKGNILERFSAQQFPDLHSELNLSSLELGDSALYFCASSVAITGGVDTEAFFGQGTRLTVV.

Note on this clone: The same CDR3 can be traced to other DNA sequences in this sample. CDR3 loop: CASSLTAGNTIYF. For the CDR3, the DNA is TGTGCCAGCAGCCTAACAGCCGGAAACACCATATATTTT. V and J are TRBV7-9 and TRBJ1-3; D remains unclear. V lost 5 bases to trimming and J lost 4 bases, with 9 bases between them. The CDR3 extends over 13 amino acids. Germline V gene sequence: CDR1 SEHNR, CDR2 FQNEAQ (reference sequence).

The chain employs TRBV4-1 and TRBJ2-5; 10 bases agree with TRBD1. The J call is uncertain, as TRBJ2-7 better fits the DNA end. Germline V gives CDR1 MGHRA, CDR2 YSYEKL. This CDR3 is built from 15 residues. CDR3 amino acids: CASSHLGTGDYEQYF. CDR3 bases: TGCGCCAGCAGCCACCTCGGGACAGGGGATTACGAGCAGTACTTC.

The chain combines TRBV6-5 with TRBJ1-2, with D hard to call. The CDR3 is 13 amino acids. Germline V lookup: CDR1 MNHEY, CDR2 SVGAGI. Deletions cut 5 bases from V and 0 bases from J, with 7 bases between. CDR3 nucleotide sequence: TGTGCCAGCAGTGGAGGACCTAACTATGGCTACACCTTC. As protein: CASSGGPNYGYTF.

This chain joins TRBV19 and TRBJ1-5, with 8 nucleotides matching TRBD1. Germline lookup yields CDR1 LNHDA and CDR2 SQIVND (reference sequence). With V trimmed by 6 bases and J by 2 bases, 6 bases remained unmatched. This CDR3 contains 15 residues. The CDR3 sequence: CASRSQGDGNQPQHF. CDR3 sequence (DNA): TGTGCCAGTAGGTCACAGGGGGATGGCAATCAGCCCCAGCATTTT.

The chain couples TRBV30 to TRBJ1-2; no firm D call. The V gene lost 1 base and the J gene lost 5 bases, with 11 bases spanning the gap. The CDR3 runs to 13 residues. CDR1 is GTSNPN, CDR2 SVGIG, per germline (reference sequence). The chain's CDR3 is CAWSDGWRYGYTF. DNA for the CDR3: TGTGCCTGGAGTGACGGGTGGAGGTATGGCTACACCTTC.

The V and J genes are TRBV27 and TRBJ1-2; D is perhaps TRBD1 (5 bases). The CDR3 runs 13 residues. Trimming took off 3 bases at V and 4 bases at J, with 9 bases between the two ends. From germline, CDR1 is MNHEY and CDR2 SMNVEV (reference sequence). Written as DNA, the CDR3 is TGTGCCAGCAGTTTTTCCGGGGGCTATGGCTACACCTTC. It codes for CASSFSGGYGYTF.

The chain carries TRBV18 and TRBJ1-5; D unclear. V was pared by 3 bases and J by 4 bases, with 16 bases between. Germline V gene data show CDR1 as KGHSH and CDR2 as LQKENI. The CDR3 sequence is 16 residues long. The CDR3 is CASSPPHAQPNQPQHF. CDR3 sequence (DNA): TGTGCCAGCTCACCTCCACATGCACAGCCAAATCAGCCCCAGCATTTT.

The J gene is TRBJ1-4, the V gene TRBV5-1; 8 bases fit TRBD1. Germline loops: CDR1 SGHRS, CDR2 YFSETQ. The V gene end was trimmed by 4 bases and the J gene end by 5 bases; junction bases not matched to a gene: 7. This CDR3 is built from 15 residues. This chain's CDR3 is CASSTSGTGNEKLFF. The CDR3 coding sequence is TGCGCCAGCAGCACCTCCGGGACAGGAAATGAAAAACTGTTTTTT.

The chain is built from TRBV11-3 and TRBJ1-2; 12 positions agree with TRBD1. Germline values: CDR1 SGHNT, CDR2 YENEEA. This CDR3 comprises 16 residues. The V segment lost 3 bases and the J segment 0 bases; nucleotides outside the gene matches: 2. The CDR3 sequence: CASSLGQGAANYGYTF. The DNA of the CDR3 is TGTGCCAGCAGCTTGGGACAGGGGGCGGCTAACTATGGCTACACCTTC.

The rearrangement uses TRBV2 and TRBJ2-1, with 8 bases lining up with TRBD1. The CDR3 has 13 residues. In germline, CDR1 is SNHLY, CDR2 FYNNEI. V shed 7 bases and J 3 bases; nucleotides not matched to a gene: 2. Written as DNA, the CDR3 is TGTGCCAGCACTGGACAGGGCTACAATGAGCAGTTCTTC. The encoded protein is CASTGQGYNEQFF.

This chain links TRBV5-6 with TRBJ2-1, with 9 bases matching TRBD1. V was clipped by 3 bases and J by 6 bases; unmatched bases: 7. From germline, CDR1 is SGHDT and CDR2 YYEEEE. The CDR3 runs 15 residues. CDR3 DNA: TGTGCCAGCAGCTCTCCGGGACAGGGATTCAATGAGCAGTTCTTC. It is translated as CASSSPGQGFNEQFF.

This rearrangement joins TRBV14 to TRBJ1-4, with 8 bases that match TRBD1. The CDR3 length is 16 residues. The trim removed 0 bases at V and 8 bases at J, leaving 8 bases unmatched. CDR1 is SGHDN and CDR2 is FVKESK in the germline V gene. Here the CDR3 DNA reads TGTGCCAGCAGCCAAGATAGCGGACAGGGTTGGGAAAAACTGTTTTTT. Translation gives CASSQDSGQGWEKLFF.

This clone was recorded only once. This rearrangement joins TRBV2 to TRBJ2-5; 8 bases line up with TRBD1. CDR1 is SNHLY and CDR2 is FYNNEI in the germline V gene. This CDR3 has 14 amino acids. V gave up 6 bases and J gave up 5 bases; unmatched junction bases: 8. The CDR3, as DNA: TGTGCCAGCAGGGCGGGACAGGTCCTGGAGACCCAGTACTTC. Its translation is CASRAGQVLETQYF.

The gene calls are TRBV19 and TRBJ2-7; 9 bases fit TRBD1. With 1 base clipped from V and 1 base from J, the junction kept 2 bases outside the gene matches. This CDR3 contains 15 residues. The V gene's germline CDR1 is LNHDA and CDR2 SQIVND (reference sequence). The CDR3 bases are TGTGCCAGTAGTATAGCCGGGACAGGGTCCTACGAGCAGTACTTC. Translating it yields CASSIAGTGSYEQYF.

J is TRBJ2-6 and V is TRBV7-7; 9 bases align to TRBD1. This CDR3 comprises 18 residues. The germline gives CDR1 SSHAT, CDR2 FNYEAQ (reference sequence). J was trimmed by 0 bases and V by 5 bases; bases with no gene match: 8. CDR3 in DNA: TGTGCCAGCAGCCCCCGGGACAGGGCCACCTCTGGGGCCAACGTCCTGACTTTC. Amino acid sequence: CASSPRDRATSGANVLTF.

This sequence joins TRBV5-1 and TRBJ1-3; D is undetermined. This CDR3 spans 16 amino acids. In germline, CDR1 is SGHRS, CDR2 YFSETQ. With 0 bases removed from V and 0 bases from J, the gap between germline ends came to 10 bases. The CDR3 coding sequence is TGCGCCAGCAGCTTGGTCGGGGAATTCTCTGGAAACACCATATATTTT. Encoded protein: CASSLVGEFSGNTIYF.

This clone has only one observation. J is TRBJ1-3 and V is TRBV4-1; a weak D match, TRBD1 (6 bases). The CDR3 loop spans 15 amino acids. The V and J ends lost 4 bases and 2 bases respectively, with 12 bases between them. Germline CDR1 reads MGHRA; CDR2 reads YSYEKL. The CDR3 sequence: CASSPTGTTGNTIYF. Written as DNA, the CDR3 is TGCGCCAGCAGCCCAACAGGGACAACTGGAAACACCATATATTTT.